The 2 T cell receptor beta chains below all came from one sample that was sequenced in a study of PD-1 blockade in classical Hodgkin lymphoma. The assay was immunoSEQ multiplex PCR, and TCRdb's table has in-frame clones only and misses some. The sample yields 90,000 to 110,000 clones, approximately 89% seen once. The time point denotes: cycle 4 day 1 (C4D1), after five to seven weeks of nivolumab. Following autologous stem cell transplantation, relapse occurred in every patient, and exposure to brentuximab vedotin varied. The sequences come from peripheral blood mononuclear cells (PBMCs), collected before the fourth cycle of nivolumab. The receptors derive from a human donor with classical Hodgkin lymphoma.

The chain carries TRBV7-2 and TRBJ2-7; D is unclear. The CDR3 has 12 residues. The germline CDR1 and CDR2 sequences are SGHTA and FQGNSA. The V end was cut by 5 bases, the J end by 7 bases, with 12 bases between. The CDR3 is CASSILGREQYF. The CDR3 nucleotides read TGTGCCAGCAGCATCCTCGGACGTGAGCAGTACTTC.

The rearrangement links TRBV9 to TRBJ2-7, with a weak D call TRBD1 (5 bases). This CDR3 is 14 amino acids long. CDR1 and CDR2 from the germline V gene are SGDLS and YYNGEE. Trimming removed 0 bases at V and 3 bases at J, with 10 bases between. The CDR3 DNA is TGTGCCAGCAGCGTAGCCCAGGGTCTCTACGAGCAGTACTTC. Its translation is CASSVAQGLYEQYF.